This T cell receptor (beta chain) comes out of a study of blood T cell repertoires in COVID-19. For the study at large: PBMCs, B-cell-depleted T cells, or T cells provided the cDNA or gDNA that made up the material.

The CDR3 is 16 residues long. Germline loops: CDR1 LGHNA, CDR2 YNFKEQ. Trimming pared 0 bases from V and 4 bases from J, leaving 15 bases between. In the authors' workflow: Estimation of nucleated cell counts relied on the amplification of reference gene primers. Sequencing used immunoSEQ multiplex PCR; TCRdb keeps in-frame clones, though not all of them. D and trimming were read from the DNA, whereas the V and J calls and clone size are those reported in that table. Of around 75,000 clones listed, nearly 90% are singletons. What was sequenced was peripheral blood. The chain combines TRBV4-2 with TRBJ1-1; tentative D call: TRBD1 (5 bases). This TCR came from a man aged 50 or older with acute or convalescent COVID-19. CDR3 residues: CASSQDRRDWVTEAFF. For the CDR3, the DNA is TGTGCCAGCAGCCAAGATAGAAGGGACTGGGTCACTGAAGCTTTCTTT.